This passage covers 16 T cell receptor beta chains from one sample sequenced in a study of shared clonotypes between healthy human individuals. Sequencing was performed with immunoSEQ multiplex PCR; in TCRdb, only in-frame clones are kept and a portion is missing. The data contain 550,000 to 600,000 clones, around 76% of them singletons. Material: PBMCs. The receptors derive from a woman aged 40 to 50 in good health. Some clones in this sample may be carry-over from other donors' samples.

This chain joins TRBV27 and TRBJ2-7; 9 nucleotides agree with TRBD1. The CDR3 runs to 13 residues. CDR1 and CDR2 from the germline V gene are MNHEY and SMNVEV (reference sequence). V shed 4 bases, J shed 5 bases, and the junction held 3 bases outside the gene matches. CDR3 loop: CASSWDRADEQYF. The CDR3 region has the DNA TGTGCCAGCAGTTGGGACAGGGCCGACGAGCAGTACTTC.

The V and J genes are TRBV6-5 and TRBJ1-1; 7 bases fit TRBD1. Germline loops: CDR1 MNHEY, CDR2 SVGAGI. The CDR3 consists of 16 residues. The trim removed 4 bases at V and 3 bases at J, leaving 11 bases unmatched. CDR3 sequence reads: CASSFVPDRTDTEAFF. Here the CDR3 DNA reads TGTGCCAGCAGTTTTGTACCGGACAGGACAGACACTGAAGCTTTCTTT.

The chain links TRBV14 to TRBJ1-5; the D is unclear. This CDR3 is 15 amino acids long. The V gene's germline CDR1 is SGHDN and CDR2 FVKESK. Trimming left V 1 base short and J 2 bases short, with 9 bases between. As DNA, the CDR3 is TGTGCCAGCAGCCAAGGGGTTGGGGGCAATCAGCCCCAGCATTTT. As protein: CASSQGVGGNQPQHF.

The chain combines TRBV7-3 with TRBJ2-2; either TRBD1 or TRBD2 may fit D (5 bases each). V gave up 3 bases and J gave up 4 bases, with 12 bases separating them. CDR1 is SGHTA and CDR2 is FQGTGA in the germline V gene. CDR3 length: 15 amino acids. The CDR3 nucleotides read TGTGCCAGCAGCTTTAGGGGAGAGGGCACCGGGGAGCTGTTTTTT. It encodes CASSFRGEGTGELFF.

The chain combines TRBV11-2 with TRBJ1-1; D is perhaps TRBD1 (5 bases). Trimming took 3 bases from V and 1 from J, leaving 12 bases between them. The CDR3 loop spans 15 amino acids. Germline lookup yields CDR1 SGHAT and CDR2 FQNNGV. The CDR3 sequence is CASSLTGRANTEAFF. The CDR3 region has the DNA TGTGCCAGCAGCTTGACTGGCAGGGCGAACACTGAAGCTTTCTTT. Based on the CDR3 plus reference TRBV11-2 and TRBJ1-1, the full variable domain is EAGVAQSPRYKIIEKRQSVAFWCNPISGHATLYWYQQILGQGPKLLIQFQNNGVVDDSQLPKDRFSAERLKGVDSTLKIQPAKLEDSAVYLCASSLTGRANTEAFFGQGTRLTVV.

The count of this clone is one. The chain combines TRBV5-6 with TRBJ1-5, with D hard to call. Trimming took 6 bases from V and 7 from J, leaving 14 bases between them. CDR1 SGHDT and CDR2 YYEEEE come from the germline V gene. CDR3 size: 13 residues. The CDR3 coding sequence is TGTGCCAGCACCCGGGCAATAGGGCAGCCCCAGCATTTT. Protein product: CASTRAIGQPQHF.

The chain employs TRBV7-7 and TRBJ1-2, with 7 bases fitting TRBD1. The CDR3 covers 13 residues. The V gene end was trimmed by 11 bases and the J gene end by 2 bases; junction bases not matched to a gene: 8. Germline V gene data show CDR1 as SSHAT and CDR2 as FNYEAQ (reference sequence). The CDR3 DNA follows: TGTGCCCGAGGGGGCAGAGAAAACTATGGCTACACCTTC. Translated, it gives CARGGRENYGYTF.

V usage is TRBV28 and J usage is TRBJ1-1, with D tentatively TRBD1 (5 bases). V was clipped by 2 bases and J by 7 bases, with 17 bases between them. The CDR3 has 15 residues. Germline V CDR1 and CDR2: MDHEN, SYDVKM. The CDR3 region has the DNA TGTGCCAGCAGTTTACCTTTGTCAGGACAAGATGAAGCTTTCTTT. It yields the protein CASSLPLSGQDEAFF.

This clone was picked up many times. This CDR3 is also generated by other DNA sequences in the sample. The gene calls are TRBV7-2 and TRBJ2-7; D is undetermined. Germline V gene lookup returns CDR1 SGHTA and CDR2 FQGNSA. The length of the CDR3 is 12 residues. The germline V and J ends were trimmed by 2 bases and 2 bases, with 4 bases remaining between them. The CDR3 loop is CASSLRPYEQYF. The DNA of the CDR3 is TGTGCCAGCAGCTTAAGGCCCTACGAGCAGTACTTC.

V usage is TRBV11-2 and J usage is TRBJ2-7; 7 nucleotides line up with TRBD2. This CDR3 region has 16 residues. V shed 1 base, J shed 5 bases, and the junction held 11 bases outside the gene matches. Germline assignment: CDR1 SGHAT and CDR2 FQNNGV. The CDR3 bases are TGTGCCAGCAGCTTAGGAGGTGGCGGGAGAGCCCACGAGCAGTACTTC. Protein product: CASSLGGGGRAHEQYF.

The CDR3 protein is CASSTQQGAVGYTF. The CDR3 DNA is TGTGCCAGTAGTACCCAACAGGGGGCAGTTGGCTACACCTTC. This rearrangement joins TRBV19 to TRBJ1-2; 9 nucleotides agree with TRBD1. The V segment lost 4 bases and the J segment 7 bases; nucleotides outside the gene matches: 7. The CDR3 extends over 14 amino acids. Per the germline V gene, CDR1 is LNHDA and CDR2 is SQIVND (reference sequence).

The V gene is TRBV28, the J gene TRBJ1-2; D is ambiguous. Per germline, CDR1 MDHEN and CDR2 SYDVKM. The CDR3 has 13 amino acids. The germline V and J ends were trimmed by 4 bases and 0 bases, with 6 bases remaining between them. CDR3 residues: CASSSLSNYGYTF. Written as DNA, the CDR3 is TGTGCCAGCAGTTCATTATCTAACTATGGCTACACCTTC.

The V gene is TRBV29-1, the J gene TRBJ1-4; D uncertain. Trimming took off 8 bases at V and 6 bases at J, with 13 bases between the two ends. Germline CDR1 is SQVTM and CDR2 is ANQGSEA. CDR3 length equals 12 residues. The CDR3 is CSISNSDEKLFF. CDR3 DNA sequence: TGCAGCATTTCAAACTCCGATGAAAAACTGTTTTTT. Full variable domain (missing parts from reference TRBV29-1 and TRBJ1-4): SAVISQKPSRDICQRGTSLTIQCQVDSQVTMMFWYRQQPGQSLTLIATANQGSEATYESGFVIDKFPISRPNLTFSTLTVSNMSPEDSSIYLCSISNSDEKLFFGSGTQLSVL.

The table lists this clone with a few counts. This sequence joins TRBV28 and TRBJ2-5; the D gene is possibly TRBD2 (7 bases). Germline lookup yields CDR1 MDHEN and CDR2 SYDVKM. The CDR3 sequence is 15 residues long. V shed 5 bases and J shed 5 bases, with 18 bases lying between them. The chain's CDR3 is CASSKSAGAWETQYF. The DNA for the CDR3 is TGTGCCAGCAGTAAATCGGCGGGGGCTTGGGAGACCCAGTACTTC. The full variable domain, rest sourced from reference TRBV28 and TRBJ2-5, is DVKVTQSSRYLVKRTGEKVFLECVQDMDHENMFWYRQDPGLGLRLIYFSYDVKMKEKGDIPEGYSVSREKKERFSLILESASTNQTSMYLCASSKSAGAWETQYFGPGTRLLVL.

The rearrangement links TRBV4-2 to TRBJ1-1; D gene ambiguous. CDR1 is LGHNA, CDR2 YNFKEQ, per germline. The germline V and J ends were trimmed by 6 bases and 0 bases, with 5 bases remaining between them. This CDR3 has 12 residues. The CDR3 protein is CASRQMNTEAFF. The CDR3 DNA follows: TGTGCCAGCAGACAGATGAACACTGAAGCTTTCTTT.

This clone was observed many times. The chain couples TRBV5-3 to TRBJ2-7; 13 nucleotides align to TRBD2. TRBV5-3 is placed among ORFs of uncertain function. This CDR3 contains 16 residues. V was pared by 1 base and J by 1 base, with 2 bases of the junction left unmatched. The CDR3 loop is CARSLTSGRASYEQYF. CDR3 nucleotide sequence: TGTGCCAGAAGCTTGACTAGCGGGAGGGCTTCCTACGAGCAGTACTTC.